Listed below are T cell receptor beta chains from one sample, sequenced in a study of blood T cell repertoires in COVID-19. Profiling relied on immunoSEQ multiplex PCR, and the TCRdb table lists in-frame clones only, not all of them. The sample holds 70,000 to 80,000 clones, approximately 88% seen once. Sequenced sample: peripheral blood. Every receptor here comes from a woman in her forties or fifties with acute or convalescent COVID-19. Each CDR3 is given with its conserved first and last residue. Fields, in order: D gene, V gene, J gene, clone size, CDR3 protein, CDR3 DNA. A D gene is named only where the DNA matches it firmly. Some rows mark clone size as missing; the rest say once, few, many or name a class of expanded clone.

d_call: TRBD1; v_call: TRBV5-1; j_call: TRBJ1-3; clone_size: once; cdr3_aa: CASSLGQGGNTIYF; cdr3_nt: TGCGCCAGCAGCTTGGGACAGGGCGGAAACACCATATATTTT
d_call: -; v_call: TRBV6-5; j_call: TRBJ2-7; clone_size: -; cdr3_aa: CASRRGSTDEQYF; cdr3_nt: TGTGCCAGCCGACGGGGGTCGACGGACGAGCAGTACTTC
d_call: TRBD1; v_call: TRBV4-3; j_call: TRBJ2-1; clone_size: -; cdr3_aa: CASSQTGTGVEQFF; cdr3_nt: TGCGCCAGCAGCCAAACCGGGACAGGGGTTGAGCAGTTCTTC
d_call: -; v_call: TRBV10-3; j_call: TRBJ1-1; clone_size: -; cdr3_aa: CAISESTGRGKWEAIEAFF; cdr3_nt: TGTGCCATCAGTGAGTCGACTGGGCGGGGGAAATGGGAGGCTATTGAAGCTTTCTTT
d_call: -; v_call: TRBV12-3/TRBV12-4; j_call: TRBJ2-2; clone_size: -; cdr3_aa: CASSQGTGELFF; cdr3_nt: TGTGCCAGCAGCCAGGGAACCGGGGAGCTGTTTTTT
d_call: -; v_call: TRBV19; j_call: TRBJ1-1; clone_size: -; cdr3_aa: CASSIGVNTEAFF; cdr3_nt: TGTGCCAGTAGTATCGGGGTGAACACTGAAGCTTTCTTT
d_call: TRBD2; v_call: TRBV19; j_call: TRBJ2-1; clone_size: -; cdr3_aa: CASSPWEGGYNEQFF; cdr3_nt: TGTGCCAGTAGTCCCTGGGAGGGAGGCTACAATGAGCAGTTCTTC
d_call: TRBD2; v_call: TRBV29-1; j_call: TRBJ2-1; clone_size: -; cdr3_aa: CSVEVGGFNEQFF; cdr3_nt: TGCAGCGTTGAAGTGGGAGGGTTCAATGAGCAGTTCTTC
d_call: -; v_call: TRBV6-5; j_call: TRBJ2-7; clone_size: once; cdr3_aa: CASNTRVQGTHEQYF; cdr3_nt: TGTGCCAGCAACACACGGGTTCAGGGTACCCACGAGCAGTACTTC
d_call: -; v_call: TRBV10-2; j_call: TRBJ1-1; clone_size: -; cdr3_aa: CASRSLNTEAFF; cdr3_nt: TGCGCCAGCAGATCGTTGAACACTGAAGCTTTCTTT
d_call: -; v_call: TRBV7-9; j_call: TRBJ2-1; clone_size: -; cdr3_aa: CASSSHTTEQFF; cdr3_nt: TGTGCCAGCAGCTCCCACACTACTGAGCAGTTCTTC
d_call: -; v_call: TRBV6-5; j_call: TRBJ1-6; clone_size: -; cdr3_aa: CASSSFKGNSPLHF; cdr3_nt: TGTGCCAGCAGTTCGTTTAAGGGGAATTCACCCCTCCACTTT
d_call: -; v_call: TRBV9; j_call: TRBJ2-2; clone_size: -; cdr3_aa: CASAHAAKEDTGELFF; cdr3_nt: TGTGCCAGCGCGCACGCCGCGAAGGAGGACACCGGGGAGCTGTTTTTT
d_call: -; v_call: TRBV21-1; j_call: TRBJ2-1; clone_size: -; cdr3_aa: CASVRDYQTALRVF; cdr3_nt: TGTGCCAGCGTCCGGGACTACCAGACCGCACTCCGGGTCTTC
d_call: -; v_call: TRBV18; j_call: TRBJ2-3; clone_size: -; cdr3_aa: CASSPDFSSTDTQYF; cdr3_nt: TGTGCCAGCTCACCGGACTTCTCTAGCACAGATACGCAGTATTTT
d_call: TRBD1; v_call: TRBV10-3; j_call: TRBJ1-2; clone_size: few; cdr3_aa: CAISESDRAGGYTF; cdr3_nt: TGTGCCATCAGTGAGTCGGACAGGGCCGGCGGCTACACCTTC
d_call: TRBD1; v_call: TRBV5-5; j_call: TRBJ2-7; clone_size: -; cdr3_aa: CASSVDRENFYEQYF; cdr3_nt: TGTGCCAGCAGCGTGGACAGGGAAAATTTCTACGAGCAGTACTTC
d_call: TRBD1; v_call: TRBV2; j_call: TRBJ2-3; clone_size: -; cdr3_aa: CATSLDRGSDTQYF; cdr3_nt: TGTGCCACTTCCTTGGACAGGGGATCAGATACGCAGTATTTT
d_call: TRBD1; v_call: TRBV5-4; j_call: TRBJ1-1; clone_size: -; cdr3_aa: CASSRDSITLNTEAFF; cdr3_nt: TGTGCCAGCTCCCGGGACAGCATAACCCTGAACACTGAAGCTTTCTTT
d_call: -; v_call: TRBV14; j_call: TRBJ2-2; clone_size: -; cdr3_aa: CASSPQAGPTGELFF; cdr3_nt: TGTGCCAGCAGCCCACAGGCCGGCCCGACCGGGGAGCTGTTTTTT
d_call: TRBD1; v_call: TRBV30; j_call: TRBJ2-1; clone_size: -; cdr3_aa: CAWSTGQGGYNEQFF; cdr3_nt: TGTGCCTGGAGCACGGGACAGGGAGGCTACAATGAGCAGTTCTTC
d_call: -; v_call: TRBV5-5; j_call: TRBJ1-3; clone_size: once; cdr3_aa: CASSSTGLSGNTIYF; cdr3_nt: TGTGCCAGCAGTTCGACAGGCCTCTCTGGAAACACCATATATTTT
d_call: TRBD1; v_call: TRBV9; j_call: TRBJ2-1; clone_size: -; cdr3_aa: CASSVEQGAYNEQFF; cdr3_nt: TGTGCCAGCAGCGTAGAACAGGGGGCCTACAATGAGCAGTTCTTC
d_call: -; v_call: TRBV2; j_call: TRBJ2-2; clone_size: -; cdr3_aa: CASSGTLVGTGELFF; cdr3_nt: TGTGCCAGCAGCGGGACTCTCGTGGGGACCGGGGAGCTGTTTTTT
d_call: TRBD1; v_call: TRBV2; j_call: TRBJ2-2; clone_size: -; cdr3_aa: CASSQGQGIGELFF; cdr3_nt: TGTGCCAGCAGCCAGGGACAGGGGATCGGGGAGCTGTTTTTT
d_call: -; v_call: TRBV27; j_call: TRBJ1-2; clone_size: -; cdr3_aa: CASSPAGDGYTF; cdr3_nt: TGTGCCAGCAGCCCCGCAGGGGATGGCTACACCTTC
d_call: -; v_call: TRBV5-4; j_call: TRBJ1-1; clone_size: -; cdr3_aa: CASRKGHGGDTEAFF; cdr3_nt: TGTGCCAGCAGGAAGGGCCACGGGGGGGACACTGAAGCTTTCTTT
d_call: TRBD2; v_call: TRBV9; j_call: TRBJ2-3; clone_size: once; cdr3_aa: CASSVWLADTDTQYF; cdr3_nt: TGTGCCAGCAGCGTATGGCTAGCGGACACAGATACGCAGTATTTT
d_call: TRBD1; v_call: TRBV6-5; j_call: TRBJ1-2; clone_size: -; cdr3_aa: CASSTDRGGYGYTF; cdr3_nt: TGTGCCAGCAGCACCGACAGGGGCGGGTATGGCTACACCTTC
d_call: TRBD1; v_call: TRBV5-4; j_call: TRBJ2-2; clone_size: -; cdr3_aa: CASIDRQGAVAGELFF; cdr3_nt: TGTGCCAGCATCGACCGACAGGGGGCCGTGGCCGGGGAGCTGTTTTTT
d_call: -; v_call: TRBV7-2; j_call: TRBJ1-2; clone_size: -; cdr3_aa: CASSAKSWGGYTF; cdr3_nt: TGTGCCAGCAGCGCGAAATCATGGGGCGGCTACACCTTC
d_call: -; v_call: TRBV7-3; j_call: TRBJ2-2; clone_size: -; cdr3_aa: CASSLIANTGELFF; cdr3_nt: TGTGCCAGCAGCTTAATAGCAAACACCGGGGAGCTGTTTTTT
d_call: TRBD2; v_call: TRBV7-2; j_call: TRBJ2-3; clone_size: -; cdr3_aa: CASSFGLEGGTQYF; cdr3_nt: TGTGCCAGCAGCTTCGGACTAGAAGGCGGTACGCAGTATTTT
d_call: -; v_call: TRBV18; j_call: TRBJ1-5; clone_size: -; cdr3_aa: CASSKGLNQPQHF; cdr3_nt: TGTGCCAGCTCAAAGGGACTCAATCAGCCCCAGCATTTT
d_call: -; v_call: TRBV19; j_call: TRBJ1-6; clone_size: few; cdr3_aa: CASSIKGDSPLHF; cdr3_nt: TGTGCCAGTAGCATCAAGGGGGATTCACCCCTCCACTTT
d_call: TRBD1; v_call: TRBV15; j_call: TRBJ1-5; clone_size: -; cdr3_aa: CATRDTGTGVQPQHF; cdr3_nt: TGTGCCACCAGGGATACCGGGACAGGGGTTCAGCCCCAGCATTTT
d_call: -; v_call: TRBV15; j_call: TRBJ2-2; clone_size: -; cdr3_aa: CATSRDKAGGNTGELFF; cdr3_nt: TGTGCCACCAGCAGAGATAAAGCGGGTGGGAACACCGGGGAGCTGTTTTTT
d_call: -; v_call: TRBV19; j_call: TRBJ1-5; clone_size: -; cdr3_aa: CASRMDGLGGVNNQPQHF; cdr3_nt: TGTGCCAGTCGAATGGATGGTCTGGGGGGAGTAAACAATCAGCCCCAGCATTTT
d_call: TRBD2; v_call: TRBV4-3; j_call: TRBJ2-3; clone_size: -; cdr3_aa: CASSQDISAGGTDTQYF; cdr3_nt: TGCGCCAGCAGCCAAGACATCTCAGCGGGGGGGACAGATACGCAGTATTTT
d_call: -; v_call: TRBV5-5; j_call: TRBJ2-7; clone_size: -; cdr3_aa: CASSLGGEEGQYF; cdr3_nt: TGTGCCAGCAGCTTGGGCGGGGAAGAAGGGCAGTACTTC
d_call: -; v_call: TRBV6-6; j_call: TRBJ2-5; clone_size: -; cdr3_aa: CASTLAGDETQYF; cdr3_nt: TGTGCCAGCACCCTTGCAGGGGATGAGACCCAGTACTTC
d_call: -; v_call: TRBV7-9; j_call: TRBJ2-7; clone_size: -; cdr3_aa: CAVREKAYEQYF; cdr3_nt: TGTGCCGTCCGGGAGAAGGCCTACGAGCAGTACTTC
d_call: TRBD1; v_call: TRBV5-1; j_call: TRBJ2-3; clone_size: -; cdr3_aa: CASSLQGLFTDTQYF; cdr3_nt: TGCGCCAGCAGCTTACAGGGGCTCTTCACAGATACGCAGTATTTT
d_call: -; v_call: TRBV19; j_call: TRBJ1-4; clone_size: once; cdr3_aa: CASRQTSTNEKLFF; cdr3_nt: TGTGCCAGCAGACAGACATCAACTAATGAAAAACTGTTTTTT
d_call: -; v_call: TRBV2; j_call: TRBJ2-5; clone_size: -; cdr3_aa: CASSPLGETQYF; cdr3_nt: TGTGCCAGCAGTCCGCTCGGAGAGACCCAGTACTTC
d_call: TRBD2; v_call: TRBV7-3; j_call: TRBJ2-1; clone_size: -; cdr3_aa: CASSPGREWSNEQFF; cdr3_nt: TGTGCCAGCAGCCCTGGGAGGGAGTGGAGCAATGAGCAGTTCTTC
d_call: -; v_call: TRBV28; j_call: TRBJ2-7; clone_size: few; cdr3_aa: CASRTRGGATYEQYF; cdr3_nt: TGTGCCAGCAGAACTCGAGGAGGGGCCACCTACGAGCAGTACTTC
d_call: -; v_call: TRBV7-9; j_call: TRBJ1-3; clone_size: -; cdr3_aa: CATNTDRISGNTIYF; cdr3_nt: TGTGCCACCAACACCGACAGGATCTCTGGAAACACCATATATTTT